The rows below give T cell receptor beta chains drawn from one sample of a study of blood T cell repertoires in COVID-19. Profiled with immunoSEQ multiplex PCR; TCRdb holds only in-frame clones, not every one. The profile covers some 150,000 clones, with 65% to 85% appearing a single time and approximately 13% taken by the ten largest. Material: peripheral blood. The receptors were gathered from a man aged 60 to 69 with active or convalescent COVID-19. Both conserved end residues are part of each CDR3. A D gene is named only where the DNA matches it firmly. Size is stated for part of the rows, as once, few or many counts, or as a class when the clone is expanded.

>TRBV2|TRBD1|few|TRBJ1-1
TGTGCCAGCAGGGGACCGGGACAGGGGAACACTGAAGCTTTCTTT
CASRGPGQGNTEAFF
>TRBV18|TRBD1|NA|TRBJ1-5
TGTGCCAGCTCAACCGGGACAGGCGGGCAGCCCCAGCATTTT
CASSTGTGGQPQHF
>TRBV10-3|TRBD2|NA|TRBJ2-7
TGTGCCATCAGTGGCTCGACTAGCGGGAGTTACGAGCAGTACTTC
CAISGSTSGSYEQYF
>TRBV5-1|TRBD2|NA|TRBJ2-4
TGCGCCAGCAGCCCTCGCCTAGCGGGAGATAACATTCAGTACTTC
CASSPRLAGDNIQYF
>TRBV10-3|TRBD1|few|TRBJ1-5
TGTGCCATCAGGACAGGGGAGGGAAGCAATCAGCCCCAGCATTTT
CAIRTGEGSNQPQHF
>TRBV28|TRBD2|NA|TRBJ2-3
TGTGCCAGCAGATCAAGCGGGAGGGCCCCAGATACGCAGTATTTT
CASRSSGRAPDTQYF
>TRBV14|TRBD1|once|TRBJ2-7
TGTGCCAGCAGCCAAAACAGGGGGAGACCCTACGAGCAGTACTTC
CASSQNRGRPYEQYF
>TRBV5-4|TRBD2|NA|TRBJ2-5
TGTGCCAGCAGCTCCGCGAGACTAGCGGGAGGGGGAGAGACCCAGTACTTC
CASSSARLAGGGETQYF
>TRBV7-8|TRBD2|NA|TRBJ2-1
TGTGCCAGCAGCTTAGGCCCACCCGGGAGGGGAGGTGAGCAGTTCTTC
CASSLGPPGRGGEQFF
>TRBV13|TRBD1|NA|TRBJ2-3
TGTGCCAGCAGCTTGTCTCCCGGACAGGGGCCAGATACGCAGTATTTT
CASSLSPGQGPDTQYF
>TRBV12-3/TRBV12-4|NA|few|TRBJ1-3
TGTGCCAGCAGAGCGGGAAACACCATATATTTT
CASRAGNTIYF
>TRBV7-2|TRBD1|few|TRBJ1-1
TGTGCCAGCAGGACGAGGGGGCAGAACACTGAAGCTTTCTTT
CASRTRGQNTEAFF
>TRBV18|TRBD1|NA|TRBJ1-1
TGTGCCAGCTCACCACCAACAGGGGGGAACACTGAAGCTTTCTTT
CASSPPTGGNTEAFF